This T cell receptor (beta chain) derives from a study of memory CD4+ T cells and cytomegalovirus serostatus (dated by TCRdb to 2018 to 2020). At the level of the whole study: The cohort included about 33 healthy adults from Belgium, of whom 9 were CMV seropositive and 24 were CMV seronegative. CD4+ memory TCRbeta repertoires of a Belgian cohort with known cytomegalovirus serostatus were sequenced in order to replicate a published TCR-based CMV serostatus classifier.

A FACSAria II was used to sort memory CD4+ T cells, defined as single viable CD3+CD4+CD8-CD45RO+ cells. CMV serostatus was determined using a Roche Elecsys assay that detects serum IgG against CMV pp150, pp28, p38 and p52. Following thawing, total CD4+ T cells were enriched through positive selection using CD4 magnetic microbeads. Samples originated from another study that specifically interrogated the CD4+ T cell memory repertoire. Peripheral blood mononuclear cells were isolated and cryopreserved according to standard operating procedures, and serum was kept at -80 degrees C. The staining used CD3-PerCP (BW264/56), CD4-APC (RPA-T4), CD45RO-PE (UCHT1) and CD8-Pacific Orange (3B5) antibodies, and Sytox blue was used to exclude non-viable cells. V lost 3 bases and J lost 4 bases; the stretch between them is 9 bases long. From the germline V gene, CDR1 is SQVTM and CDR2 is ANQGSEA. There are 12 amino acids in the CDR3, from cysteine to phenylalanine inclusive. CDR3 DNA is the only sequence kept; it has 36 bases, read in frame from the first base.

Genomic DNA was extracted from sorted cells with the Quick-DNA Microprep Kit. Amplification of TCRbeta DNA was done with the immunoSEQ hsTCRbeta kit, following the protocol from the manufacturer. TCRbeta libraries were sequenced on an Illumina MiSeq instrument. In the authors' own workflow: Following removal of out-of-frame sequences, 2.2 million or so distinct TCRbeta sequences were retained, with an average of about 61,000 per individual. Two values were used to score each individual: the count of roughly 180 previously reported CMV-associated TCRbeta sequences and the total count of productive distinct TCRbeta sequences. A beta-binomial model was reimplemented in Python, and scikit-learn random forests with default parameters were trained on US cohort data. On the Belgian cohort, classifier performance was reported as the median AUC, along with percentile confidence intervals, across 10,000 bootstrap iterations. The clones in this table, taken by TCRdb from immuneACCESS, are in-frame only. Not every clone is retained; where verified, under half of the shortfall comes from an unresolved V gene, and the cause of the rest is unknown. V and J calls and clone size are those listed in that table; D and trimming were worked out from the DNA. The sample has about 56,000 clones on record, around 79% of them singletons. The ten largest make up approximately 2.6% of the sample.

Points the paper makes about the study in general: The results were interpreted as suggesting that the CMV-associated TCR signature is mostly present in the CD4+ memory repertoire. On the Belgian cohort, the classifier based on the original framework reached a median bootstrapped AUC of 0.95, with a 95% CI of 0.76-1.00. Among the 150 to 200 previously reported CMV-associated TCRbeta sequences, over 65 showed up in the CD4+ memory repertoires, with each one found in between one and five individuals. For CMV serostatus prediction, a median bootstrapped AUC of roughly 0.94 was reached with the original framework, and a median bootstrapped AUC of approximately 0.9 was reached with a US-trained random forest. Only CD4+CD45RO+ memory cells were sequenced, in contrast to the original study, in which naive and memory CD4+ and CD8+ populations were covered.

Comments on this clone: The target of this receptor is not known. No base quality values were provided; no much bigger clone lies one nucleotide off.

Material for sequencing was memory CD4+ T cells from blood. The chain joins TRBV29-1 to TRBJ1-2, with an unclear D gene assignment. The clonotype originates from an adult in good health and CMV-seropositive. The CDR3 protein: CSVDRSGYGYTF. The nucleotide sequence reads TGCAGCGTTGACAGGTCGGGCTATGGCTACACCTTC.